These 20 T cell receptor beta chains were sequenced from one sample in a study of blood T cell repertoires in COVID-19. TCRdb's table, derived via immunoSEQ multiplex PCR, lists solely in-frame clones and lacks some. This sample has some 30,000 clones; around 80% occur once, and the top ten carry approximately 12%. Sequencing was done on a sample of peripheral blood. These TCRs come from a human donor in a cohort sampled during active COVID-19.

The chain joins TRBV5-1 to TRBJ2-7; the match to TRBD1 covers 10 bases. Trimming removed 2 bases from V and 5 bases from J; junction bases left unmatched: 7. The CDR3 contains 15 residues. Germline-derived CDR1 and CDR2 are SGHRS and YFSETQ. CDR3 in amino acids: CASSFTGTGVNEQYF. Written as DNA, the CDR3 is TGCGCCAGCAGCTTCACCGGGACAGGGGTCAACGAGCAGTACTTC.

This rearrangement joins TRBV27 to TRBJ1-5, with a weak D call TRBD1 (5 bases). The CDR3 has 16 residues. CDR1 and CDR2 (germline): MNHEY, SMNVEV (reference sequence). V lost 8 bases and J lost 7, with 24 bases in between. In DNA, the CDR3 is TGTGCCAGCCAAGGAGTGGGGCAGGGAACGGACCAGCCCCAGCATTTT. Its protein product is CASQGVGQGTDQPQHF.

The gene calls are TRBV6-2 or TRBV6-3 and TRBJ2-2; 10 bases match TRBD2. CDR1 and CDR2 (germline): MNHEY, SVGEGT. This CDR3 has 15 amino acids. The J segment lost 6 bases and the V segment lost 6 bases, leaving 7 bases of the junction unmatched. This CDR3 is CASSQAGGRSGELFF. Written as DNA, the CDR3 is TGTGCCAGCAGCCAAGCGGGGGGGCGGTCCGGGGAGCTGTTTTTT.

The chain carries TRBV16 and TRBJ2-7; the D is unclear. This CDR3 spans 14 amino acids. Germline CDR1 reads KGHSY; CDR2 reads FQNENV. Trimming left V 0 bases short and J 5 bases short, with 11 bases between. In DNA form, the CDR3 reads TGTGCCAGCAGCCAATCCGCTAGAGGTAACGAGCAGTACTTC. Its translation is CASSQSARGNEQYF.

Only one count was recorded for this clone. This chain connects TRBV10-1 to TRBJ2-7; 12 bases map to TRBD2. The CDR3 consists of 14 residues. Germline V gives CDR1 WNHNN, CDR2 SYGVQD (reference sequence). With 4 bases clipped from V and 5 bases from J, the junction kept 3 bases outside the gene matches. The CDR3 loop reads CASSGGLAGHEQYF. The CDR3 nucleotides read TGCGCCAGCAGTGGGGGACTAGCGGGCCACGAGCAGTACTTC.

A few counts support this clone. The chain links TRBV7-6 to TRBJ1-2; D is ambiguous. Trimming cost V 4 bases and J 6 bases, with 12 bases left between them. The CDR3 length is 13 residues. Germline values: CDR1 SGHVS, CDR2 FNYEAQ. CDR3 bases: TGTGCCAGCAGCTCCGCCGGGGTGGATGGCTACACCTTC. Its translation: CASSSAGVDGYTF.

The V gene is TRBV9, the J gene TRBJ2-3; 14 bases are shared with TRBD2. From germline, CDR1 is SGDLS and CDR2 YYNGEE. V lost 4 bases and J lost 0; bases outside the gene matches: 7. CDR3 length: 18 residues. The CDR3 nucleotides read TGTGCCAGCAGCACGGGACTAGCGGGGGTCCCTAGCACAGATACGCAGTATTTT. Protein: CASSTGLAGVPSTDTQYF.

This clone was found a few times. The chain combines TRBV5-4 with TRBJ1-2; weak D call: TRBD1 (5 bases). V lost 0 bases to trimming and J lost 3 bases, with 9 bases between them. Per germline, CDR1 SGHNT and CDR2 YYREEE (reference sequence). The CDR3 totals 14 residues. The CDR3 sequence is CASSLVGRDYGYTF. Here the CDR3 DNA reads TGTGCCAGCAGCTTGGTAGGCAGGGACTATGGCTACACCTTC.

In this sample, this clone turned up once. CDR3 DNA sequence: TGTGCCTGGAGCACAGGGTCGGACACTGAAGCTTTCTTT. Translated: CAWSTGSDTEAFF. The chain combines TRBV30 with TRBJ1-1, with a possible D match to TRBD1 (6 bases). The CDR3 totals 13 residues. Germline loops: CDR1 GTSNPN, CDR2 SVGIG (reference sequence). V shed 3 bases and J shed 3 bases, with 11 bases lying between them.

The rearrangement joins TRBV5-4 to TRBJ2-3; 16 nucleotides match TRBD2. This CDR3 is 16 amino acids long. The germline CDR1 and CDR2 sequences are SGHNT and YYREEE (reference sequence). Unmatched junction bases numbered 4, after V lost 3 bases and J lost 6 bases. The DNA for the CDR3 is TGTGCCAGCAGCTGGGGACTAGCGGGGGGGTCGGATACGCAGTATTTT. It is translated as CASSWGLAGGSDTQYF.

V gene TRBV7-2 combines with J gene TRBJ2-7; 9 bases are a match to TRBD1. The CDR3 contains 15 residues. Losses at the gene ends were 3 bases for V and 4 bases for J; bases not matched to a gene: 7. CDR1 SGHTA and CDR2 FQGNSA come from the germline V gene. The CDR3 loop reads CASSFADRGFYEQYF. CDR3 in DNA: TGTGCCAGCAGCTTCGCGGACAGGGGATTTTACGAGCAGTACTTC.

The rearrangement joins TRBV19 to TRBJ2-3; tentatively, D is TRBD2 (6 bases). The germline gives CDR1 LNHDA, CDR2 SQIVND (reference sequence). V shed 6 bases and J shed 9 bases, with 16 bases lying between them. CDR3 size: 13 residues. The CDR3 reads CASSEEPGLTQYF. DNA of the CDR3: TGTGCCAGTAGCGAAGAGCCGGGACTGACGCAGTATTTT.

This clone counts as medium-sized. CDR3 residues: CASSFGGTSNQPQHF. The DNA of the CDR3 is TGTGCCAGCAGCTTCGGAGGCACTAGCAATCAGCCCCAGCATTTT. V and J are TRBV7-2 and TRBJ1-5; the D is unclear. Germline values: CDR1 SGHTA, CDR2 FQGNSA. CDR3 length equals 15 residues. The ends were cut back, 3 bases at V and 0 bases at J, with 9 bases in the middle.

This sequence joins TRBV28 and TRBJ1-2; 10 bases match TRBD1. Germline CDR1 is MDHEN and CDR2 is SYDVKM. The CDR3 sequence is 14 residues long. J gave up 6 bases and V 6 bases, and 7 bases lay outside the gene matches. CDR3 nucleotide sequence: TGTGCCAGCAGCCCACCCGGGACAGGGGATGGCTACACCTTC. Its translation is CASSPPGTGDGYTF.

The chain employs TRBV2 and TRBJ1-6; D gene unclear. Germline CDR1 SNHLY, CDR2 FYNNEI. V gave up 3 bases and J gave up 6 bases, with 12 bases separating them. CDR3 size: 15 residues. The CDR3 spells CASSEVSEPNSPLHF. The CDR3 region has the DNA TGTGCCAGCAGTGAGGTCTCGGAGCCTAATTCACCCCTCCACTTT.

V usage is TRBV27 and J usage is TRBJ1-4; D may be TRBD1 (5 bases). V was shortened by 3 bases and J by 3 bases, with 23 bases between the two germline ends. Germline V gives CDR1 MNHEY, CDR2 SMNVEV (reference sequence). The CDR3 consists of 19 residues. For the CDR3, the DNA is TGTGCCAGCAGTTTGGCTAGGGGCGCGGTGGGGAAATCTAATGAAAAACTGTTTTTT. It is translated as CASSLARGAVGKSNEKLFF.

The V and J genes are TRBV18 and TRBJ1-2; 8 nucleotides align to TRBD1. The V gene end was trimmed by 6 bases and the J gene end by 7 bases; junction bases not matched to a gene: 16. The germline V gene has CDR1 KGHSH and CDR2 LQKENI. The length of the CDR3 is 16 residues. The CDR3 sequence: CASSPTGQGLALGYTF. The CDR3 nucleotides read TGTGCCAGCTCGCCCACCGGACAGGGACTGGCTCTTGGCTACACCTTC.

The V and J genes are TRBV5-1 and TRBJ1-6; unclear D gene. Trimming removed 1 base from V and 10 bases from J, with 12 bases in between. The CDR3 has 14 residues. Germline assignment: CDR1 SGHRS and CDR2 YFSETQ. The CDR3 sequence is CASSLYGKRSPLHF. DNA for the CDR3: TGCGCCAGCAGCTTGTACGGGAAAAGGTCACCCCTCCACTTT.

The chain joins TRBV19 to TRBJ2-7; TRBD2 agrees at 10 bases. The CDR3 spans 15 residues. Germline V CDR1 and CDR2: LNHDA, SQIVND (reference sequence). The V segment lost 6 bases and the J segment 2 bases; nucleotides outside the gene matches: 7. The CDR3 DNA sequence: TGTGCCAGTAGCCCAGGACTAGCGGCCACCTACGAGCAGTACTTC. Protein: CASSPGLAATYEQYF.

This chain links TRBV5-5 with TRBJ2-7; the match to TRBD2 covers 12 bases. The CDR3 spans 15 residues. Losses at the gene ends were 4 bases for V and 7 bases for J; bases not matched to a gene: 9. Germline values: CDR1 SGHKS, CDR2 YYEKEE (reference sequence). CDR3: CASSRLAGASGEQYF. For the CDR3, the DNA is TGTGCCAGCAGCAGACTAGCGGGGGCATCGGGGGAGCAGTACTTC.